This passage covers 23 T cell receptor beta chains from one sample sequenced in a study of blood T cell repertoires in COVID-19. Method: immunoSEQ multiplex PCR; TCRdb's copy keeps in-frame clones and lacks some. Counted here are 310,000 or so clones, around nine tenths occurring once; the ten biggest clones make up more than 0.95%. Material: PBMCs or T cells enriched from blood (not recorded which). The receptors here all came from a woman under 40 who had recovered from COVID-19.

The chain carries TRBV10-3 and TRBJ2-7, with 7 nucleotides matching TRBD2. V dropped 11 bases and J dropped 1; count of bases not matched to a gene: 20. There are 17 residues in the CDR3. Germline-derived CDR1 and CDR2 are ENHRY and SYGVKD. CDR3 amino acids: CAPYTTGVVGLSYEQYF. CDR3 sequence (DNA): TGTGCCCCATATACTACTGGGGTGGTGGGACTATCCTACGAGCAGTACTTC.

The CDR3 DNA reads TGTGCCAGCAGTTTAGCGGGAGCCTACGAGCAGTACTTC. Encoded protein: CASSLAGAYEQYF. The chain uses TRBV27 and TRBJ2-7; 7 nucleotides line up with TRBD2. The CDR3 is 13 amino acids. The J segment lost 2 bases and the V segment lost 2 bases, leaving 0 bases of the junction unmatched. Germline V gene sequence: CDR1 MNHEY, CDR2 SMNVEV (reference sequence).

This clone was seen ten or more times. V and J are TRBV2 and TRBJ2-7; 8 nucleotides match TRBD2. This CDR3 is 14 amino acids long. Germline V gives CDR1 SNHLY, CDR2 FYNNEI. After removal of 4 bases from V and 2 bases from J, the junction contained 4 bases not matched to a gene. The CDR3 DNA is TGTGCCAGCAGTGTCGAGCGGGAGACCTACGAGCAGTACTTC. Encoded protein: CASSVERETYEQYF.

The chain is built from TRBV7-2 and TRBJ2-1; 8 bases match TRBD2. In germline, CDR1 is SGHTA, CDR2 FQGNSA. The CDR3 is made up of 13 amino acids. V dropped 5 bases and J dropped 9; count of bases not matched to a gene: 6. CDR3: CASSGTAGVEQFF. The CDR3 region has the DNA TGTGCCAGCAGCGGAACAGCGGGAGTTGAGCAGTTCTTC.

The rearrangement uses TRBV30 and TRBJ1-6; 8 nucleotides match TRBD1. The CDR3 consists of 13 residues. In germline, CDR1 is GTSNPN, CDR2 SVGIG (reference sequence). V gave up 2 bases and J gave up 10 bases; unmatched junction bases: 4. CDR3 region: CAWSSDRESPLHF. The CDR3 DNA follows: TGTGCCTGGAGTTCGGACAGGGAATCACCCCTCCACTTT.

The chain joins TRBV2 to TRBJ1-5; D might be TRBD1 (6 bases). The germline V gene encodes CDR1 SNHLY and CDR2 FYNNEI. The CDR3 covers 13 residues. With 3 bases removed from V and 9 bases from J, the gap between germline ends came to 12 bases. CDR3 nucleotide sequence: TGTGCCAGCAGTGACCCCAGGGGAAGGCCCCAGCATTTT. As protein: CASSDPRGRPQHF.

This clone was seen a handful of times. The chain employs TRBV30 and TRBJ1-2; D is possibly TRBD1 (6 bases). CDR1 GTSNPN and CDR2 SVGIG come from the germline V gene (reference sequence). There are 13 residues in the CDR3. The V end lost 2 bases, the J end lost 3 bases, and 10 bases lay between the germline ends. CDR3 sequence (DNA): TGTGCCTGGAGTACAGGGTTTTACTATGGCTACACCTTC. It translates to CAWSTGFYYGYTF.

The chain links TRBV14 to TRBJ2-7, with 8 bases aligning to TRBD1. The V gene end was trimmed by 3 bases and the J gene end by 1 base; junction bases not matched to a gene: 8. This CDR3 is built from 16 residues. Germline CDR1 reads SGHDN; CDR2 reads FVKESK. CDR3 sequence reads: CASSHGRGRRSYEQYF. CDR3 nucleotides: TGTGCCAGCAGCCACGGCAGGGGGCGAAGGTCCTACGAGCAGTACTTC.

The rearrangement joins TRBV11-1 to TRBJ2-7, with 9 bases matching TRBD1. CDR3 length: 15 amino acids. Trimming at V came to 7 bases and at J to 5 bases, leaving 12 bases not matched to a gene. CDR1 and CDR2 from the germline V gene are SGHAT and FQDESV (reference sequence). CDR3 coding DNA: TGTGCCAGCAAAGGAGGCCCGGGACAGGGCAACGAGCAGTACTTC. This codes for CASKGGPGQGNEQYF.

The chain joins TRBV30 to TRBJ2-2, with D maybe TRBD2 (6 bases). This CDR3 region has 14 residues. V was cut by 2 bases and J by 8 bases, with 15 bases left in between. Germline loops: CDR1 GTSNPN, CDR2 SVGIG (reference sequence). The CDR3 reads CAWSSSAEGGELFF. In nucleotides, the CDR3 is TGTGCCTGGAGTTCTAGCGCCGAAGGGGGGGAGCTGTTTTTT. The whole variable domain, filled in from reference TRBV30 and TRBJ2-2, reads SQTIHQWPATLVQPVGSPLSLECTVEGTSNPNLYWYRQAAGRGLQLLFYSVGIGQISSEVPQNLSASRPQDRQFILSSKKLLLSDSGFYLCAWSSSAEGGELFFGEGSRLTVL.

The count of this clone is one. The CDR3 is CASSLRGMGSPLHF. CDR3 DNA: TGTGCCAGCAGTTTAAGGGGGATGGGTTCACCCCTCCACTTT. This chain uses TRBV28 with TRBJ1-6; D may be TRBD1 (6 bases). The CDR3 contains 14 residues. With 2 bases removed from V and 9 bases from J, the gap between germline ends came to 11 bases. CDR1 MDHEN and CDR2 SYDVKM come from the germline V gene.

The chain is built from TRBV7-2 and TRBJ2-7, with a tentative D call TRBD1 (6 bases). Germline V gene sequence: CDR1 SGHTA, CDR2 FQGNSA. V was shortened by 3 bases and J by 4 bases, with 13 bases between the two germline ends. The CDR3 has 14 amino acids. CDR3 residues: CASSFIAGAYEQYF. DNA of the CDR3: TGTGCCAGCAGCTTCATAGCAGGGGCGTACGAGCAGTACTTC. Using reference TRBV7-2 and TRBJ2-7 for the parts outside the CDR3, the full variable domain is GAGVSQSPSNKVTEKGKDVELRCDPISGHTALYWYRQSLGQGLEFLIYFQGNSAPDKSGLPSDRFSAERTGGSVSTLTIQRTQQEDSAVYLCASSFIAGAYEQYFGPGTRLTVT.

The rearrangement joins TRBV2 to TRBJ2-1; TRBD2 matches at 8 bases. Germline CDR1 and CDR2: SNHLY and FYNNEI. The CDR3 has 13 amino acids. V gave up 4 bases and J gave up 9 bases; unmatched junction bases: 5. The chain's CDR3 is CASSGGLVGEQFF. The CDR3 coding sequence is TGTGCCAGCAGTGGGGGACTAGTTGGTGAGCAGTTCTTC.

The chain's CDR3 is CASSPGTGNTGELFF. The CDR3 DNA is TGTGCCAGCAGCCCAGGGACAGGGAACACCGGGGAGCTGTTTTTT. The rearrangement links TRBV7-3 to TRBJ2-2, with 8 bases lining up with TRBD1. Germline V gene data show CDR1 as SGHTA and CDR2 as FQGTGA. CDR3 length: 15 amino acids. V shed 5 bases and J 1 base; nucleotides not matched to a gene: 3.

The rearrangement uses TRBV19 and TRBJ1-5; D gene ambiguous. Trimming shortened V by 9 bases and J by 2 bases, and 11 bases separated the two germline ends. The V gene's germline CDR1 is LNHDA and CDR2 SQIVND (reference sequence). CDR3 length: 13 amino acids. CDR3 in amino acids: CASKGLGNQPQHF. The CDR3 nucleotides are TGTGCCAGCAAAGGACTGGGCAATCAGCCCCAGCATTTT.

This chain joins TRBV10-3 and TRBJ2-1; TRBD1 matches 12 bases. This CDR3 is 15 amino acids long. The germline CDR1 and CDR2 sequences are ENHRY and SYGVKD. With V trimmed by 2 bases and J by 7 bases, 3 bases remained unmatched. The CDR3 nucleotides are TGTGCCATCAGTGAGAAGGGACAGGGGGCGAATGAGCAGTTCTTC. The encoded protein is CAISEKGQGANEQFF.

Notes on this clone: One end of the junction fails to match germline, which may point to a read error. The rearrangement links TRBV6-5 to TRBJ2-7; D perhaps matches TRBD2 (6 bases). Germline V CDR1 and CDR2: MNHEY, SVGAGI. This CDR3 is built from 15 residues. The CDR3 sequence: CASSYLPGASYEQYF. CDR3 nucleotides: TGTGCCAGCAGTTACTTGCCGGGAGCATCTTACGAGCAGTACTTT.

The chain recombines TRBV30 with TRBJ2-5; tentatively, D is TRBD1 (7 bases). CDR1 is GTSNPN and CDR2 is SVGIG in the germline V gene (reference sequence). There are 15 residues in the CDR3. The V gene lost 0 bases and the J gene lost 2 bases, with 13 bases spanning the gap. CDR3 DNA sequence: TGTGCCTGGAGTGTAGGAGGGGGCCATCAAGAGACCCAGTACTTC. As protein: CAWSVGGGHQETQYF.

The chain combines TRBV7-2 with TRBJ1-1; 7 bases agree with TRBD1. Germline V gives CDR1 SGHTA, CDR2 FQGNSA. This CDR3 contains 15 residues. The J segment lost 2 bases and the V segment lost 4 bases, leaving 7 bases of the junction unmatched. CDR3 residues: CASSSWGQSNTEAFF. In DNA form, the CDR3 reads TGTGCCAGCAGCTCCTGGGGACAGTCAAACACTGAAGCTTTCTTT.

This chain uses TRBV2 with TRBJ2-7, with TRBD2 matching 12 bases. This CDR3 region has 15 residues. V shed 5 bases, J shed 3 bases, and the junction held 5 bases outside the gene matches. Germline-derived CDR1 and CDR2 are SNHLY and FYNNEI. The CDR3 DNA is TGTGCCAGCAGTCAAGAGACTAGCGGGAGCTACGAGCAGTACTTC. Translated, it gives CASSQETSGSYEQYF.

The chain couples TRBV6-2 or TRBV6-3 to TRBJ1-5, with D hard to call. Trimming left V 2 bases short and J 0 bases short, with 5 bases between. This CDR3 has 14 amino acids. Germline V gives CDR1 MNHEY, CDR2 SVGEGT. The CDR3 reads CASSYSHSNQPQHF. The CDR3 DNA is TGTGCCAGCAGTTACAGCCATAGCAATCAGCCCCAGCATTTT.

This clone occurred many times. The chain recombines TRBV4-2 with TRBJ2-2; maybe TRBD1 (6 bases). The CDR3 loop spans 16 amino acids. The ends were cut back, 1 base at V and 6 bases at J, with 15 bases in the middle. CDR1 is LGHNA, CDR2 YNFKEQ, per germline. The CDR3 DNA reads TGTGCCAGCAGCCAAGGGGTCGTAGGGGGACCCGGGGAGCTGTTTTTT. Translating gives CASSQGVVGGPGELFF.

The chain joins TRBV4-1 to TRBJ1-3; D unresolved. The V and J ends lost 3 bases and 0 bases respectively, with 15 bases between them. The CDR3 totals 17 residues. CDR1 is MGHRA, CDR2 YSYEKL, per germline. CDR3 DNA sequence: TGCGCCAGCAGCCATCTTCATACAGAACACTCTGGAAACACCATATATTTT. It encodes CASSHLHTEHSGNTIYF.